The rows below give T cell receptor beta chains drawn from one sample of a study of blood T cell repertoires in COVID-19. Assay: immunoSEQ multiplex PCR; the TCRdb copy retains only in-frame clones and omits some. The profile shows 150,000 to 200,000 clones, 70% to 90% of them singletons. Sequenced input: peripheral blood. The receptors were sampled from a human donor in a cohort sampled during active COVID-19. Each CDR3 is given with its conserved first and last residue. The D gene is left open where the match is weak. Clone size is given for some rows only: seen once, a few or many times, or a class if the clone is expanded.

TRBD1	-	TRBV4-3	TRBJ1-1	CASSQQGATTEAFF	TGCGCCAGCAGCCAGCAGGGGGCGACCACTGAAGCTTTCTTT
TRBD1	-	TRBV12-5	TRBJ1-5	CASGAGTGQQPQHF	TGTGCTAGTGGTGCAGGGACAGGTCAACAGCCCCAGCATTTT
TRBD1	-	TRBV7-9	TRBJ2-7	CASSSVDRANEQYF	TGTGCCAGCAGCTCCGTGGACAGGGCGAACGAGCAGTACTTC
-	-	TRBV27	TRBJ2-1	CASSRPPGAPLFYNEQFF	TGTGCCAGCAGCCGCCCTCCAGGGGCCCCCCTCTTTTACAATGAGCAGTTCTTC
-	once	TRBV9	TRBJ1-2	CASSVARGYGYTF	TGTGCCAGCAGCGTAGCGCGGGGCTATGGCTACACCTTC
-	-	TRBV19	TRBJ1-6	CASREWNRDNSPLHF	TGTGCCAGTAGGGAATGGAACAGGGATAATTCACCCCTCCACTTT
TRBD1	-	TRBV11-2	TRBJ1-1	CASSGQGNTEAFF	TGTGCCAGCTCCGGACAGGGGAACACTGAAGCTTTCTTT
-	-	TRBV30	TRBJ1-1	CAWSASETLPEAFF	TGTGCCTGGAGTGCCTCGGAGACTCTCCCTGAAGCTTTCTTT
TRBD1	once	TRBV18	TRBJ1-6	CASSQQGARNSPLHF	TGTGCCAGCTCACAACAGGGGGCCAGGAATTCACCCCTCCACTTT
-	many	TRBV5-4	TRBJ1-5	CASSLEQGRVNQPQHF	TGTGCCAGCAGCTTGGAGCAGGGGCGAGTCAATCAGCCCCAGCATTTT
-	-	TRBV3-1/TRBV3-2	TRBJ1-4	CASSQVRGGKLFF	TGTGCCAGCAGCCAAGTAAGGGGGGGAAAACTGTTTTTT
-	-	TRBV9	TRBJ1-5	CASSDSGVTNQPQHF	TGTGCCAGCAGCGATTCAGGGGTTACCAATCAGCCCCAGCATTTT
-	-	TRBV6-5	TRBJ1-6	CASRQPGLNNSPLHF	TGTGCCAGCAGGCAACCGGGTCTCAATAATTCACCCCTCCACTTT
-	few	TRBV7-9	TRBJ1-4	CASSSPLPREANEKLFF	TGTGCCAGCAGCTCCCCCCTCCCGCGGGAGGCTAATGAAAAACTGTTTTTT
-	-	TRBV27	TRBJ2-7	CASSFIQGGSYEQYF	TGTGCCAGCAGTTTCATCCAGGGTGGTTCCTACGAGCAGTACTTC